Listed below are T cell receptor beta chains from one sample, sequenced in a study of OX40 agonist ivuxolimab in advanced cancers. Profiled with immunoSEQ multiplex PCR; TCRdb holds only in-frame clones, not every one. The sample includes roughly 80,000 clones, approximately 87% of them seen just once. Specimen: CD4+ or CD8+ T cells sorted from blood, collected in a trial of the OX40 agonist ivuxolimab. Receptors were obtained from an adult with an advanced solid tumor such as melanoma, head and neck, liver or kidney cancer. CDR3s include the opening cysteine and the closing phenylalanine or tryptophan. Fields, in order: clone size, D gene, J gene, V gene, CDR3 protein, CDR3 DNA. A D gene is named only where the DNA matches it firmly. Not every row has a clone size; where given, it reads once, few, many or a size class.

abundance: NA
d_gene: NA
j_gene: TRBJ1-2
v_gene: TRBV18
CDR3aa: CASSRNSVDYGYTF
CDR3nt: TGTGCCAGCTCACGGAACAGCGTCGACTATGGCTACACCTTC

abundance: NA
d_gene: TRBD1
j_gene: TRBJ1-4
v_gene: TRBV18
CDR3aa: CASSPSRDRGEKLFF
CDR3nt: TGTGCCAGCTCACCCTCCCGGGACAGGGGTGAAAAACTGTTTTTT

abundance: NA
d_gene: NA
j_gene: TRBJ2-2
v_gene: TRBV6-5
CDR3aa: CASSYSRRQTGELFF
CDR3nt: TGTGCCAGCAGTTACTCGAGGCGCCAGACCGGGGAGCTGTTTTTT

abundance: NA
d_gene: TRBD2
j_gene: TRBJ2-5
v_gene: TRBV5-4
CDR3aa: CASSPGLAGRETQYF
CDR3nt: TGTGCCAGCAGCCCCGGACTAGCGGGTCGCGAGACCCAGTACTTC

abundance: NA
d_gene: TRBD1
j_gene: TRBJ1-1
v_gene: TRBV27
CDR3aa: CASTTARDREHLAFF
CDR3nt: TGTGCCAGCACTACAGCCCGGGACAGAGAACACTTAGCTTTCTTT

abundance: NA
d_gene: TRBD2
j_gene: TRBJ2-3
v_gene: TRBV7-9
CDR3aa: CASSIWTSTDTQYF
CDR3nt: TGTGCCAGCAGCATATGGACTAGTACAGATACGCAGTATTTT

abundance: NA
d_gene: TRBD2
j_gene: TRBJ2-1
v_gene: TRBV19
CDR3aa: CASSTAGSGGPNEQFF
CDR3nt: TGTGCCAGTAGTACCGCCGGAAGCGGGGGGCCCAATGAGCAGTTCTTC

abundance: few
d_gene: TRBD1
j_gene: TRBJ2-1
v_gene: TRBV2
CDR3aa: CASSDRSSYNEQFF
CDR3nt: TGTGCCAGCTCGGACAGGAGCTCCTACAATGAGCAGTTCTTC

abundance: NA
d_gene: TRBD2
j_gene: TRBJ2-7
v_gene: TRBV4-1
CDR3aa: CASSQDRAGVYEQYF
CDR3nt: TGCGCCAGCAGCCAAGATCGTGCGGGGGTCTACGAGCAGTACTTC

abundance: NA
d_gene: TRBD1
j_gene: TRBJ2-2
v_gene: TRBV19
CDR3aa: CASSIGQGSTGELFF
CDR3nt: TGTGCCAGTAGTATTGGACAGGGGAGCACCGGGGAGCTGTTTTTT

abundance: NA
d_gene: NA
j_gene: TRBJ2-3
v_gene: TRBV7-9
CDR3aa: CASSVAREAAQYF
CDR3nt: TGTGCCAGCAGCGTGGCCAGGGAGGCCGCGCAGTATTTT

abundance: NA
d_gene: TRBD1
j_gene: TRBJ1-5
v_gene: TRBV7-9
CDR3aa: CASSPGTGGESNQPQHF
CDR3nt: TGTGCCAGCAGCCCCGGGACAGGGGGCGAAAGCAATCAGCCCCAGCATTTT

abundance: NA
d_gene: NA
j_gene: TRBJ1-1
v_gene: TRBV7-3
CDR3aa: CASSSKRAGNTEAFF
CDR3nt: TGTGCCAGCAGCTCTAAAAGGGCGGGGAACACTGAAGCTTTCTTT

abundance: once
d_gene: NA
j_gene: TRBJ2-3
v_gene: TRBV30
CDR3aa: CAWSGGSTDTQYF
CDR3nt: TGTGCCTGGAGTGGGGGTAGCACAGATACGCAGTATTTT

abundance: NA
d_gene: NA
j_gene: TRBJ2-7
v_gene: TRBV7-2
CDR3aa: CASSPSQMGPYEQYF
CDR3nt: TGTGCCAGCAGCCCATCACAGATGGGACCCTACGAGCAGTACTTC

abundance: NA
d_gene: NA
j_gene: TRBJ2-3
v_gene: TRBV4-3
CDR3aa: CASSQDGATYTQYF
CDR3nt: TGCGCCAGCAGCCAGGACGGGGCTACGTATACGCAGTATTTT

abundance: NA
d_gene: TRBD1
j_gene: TRBJ1-2
v_gene: TRBV6-6
CDR3aa: CASSYSLDRGTGSTF
CDR3nt: TGTGCCAGCAGTTACTCGTTGGACAGGGGGACGGGAAGCACCTTC

abundance: NA
d_gene: NA
j_gene: TRBJ1-2
v_gene: TRBV7-9
CDR3aa: CASSPLGRGEEGYTF
CDR3nt: TGTGCCAGCAGCCCCCTGGGACGGGGTGAGGAGGGCTACACCTTC

abundance: NA
d_gene: NA
j_gene: TRBJ2-7
v_gene: TRBV18
CDR3aa: CASSHLPGSRSYEQYF
CDR3nt: TGTGCCAGCTCCCACCTCCCAGGAAGTAGGAGCTACGAGCAGTACTTC

abundance: NA
d_gene: NA
j_gene: TRBJ2-3
v_gene: TRBV7-2
CDR3aa: CASSSSSRFSGSQYF
CDR3nt: TGTGCCAGCAGCTCGAGCTCTAGGTTCAGTGGATCGCAGTATTTT

abundance: NA
d_gene: TRBD1
j_gene: TRBJ1-4
v_gene: TRBV2
CDR3aa: CASKISRTGAPLVTNEKLFF
CDR3nt: TGTGCCAGCAAGATCTCCCGGACAGGGGCTCCCCTCGTGACTAATGAAAAACTGTTTTTT

abundance: NA
d_gene: NA
j_gene: TRBJ2-3
v_gene: TRBV19
CDR3aa: CASSTARWGTDTQYF
CDR3nt: TGTGCCAGTAGTACCGCTAGGTGGGGCACAGATACGCAGTATTTT

abundance: NA
d_gene: NA
j_gene: TRBJ2-2
v_gene: TRBV4-3
CDR3aa: CASSQEPPESKGTGELFF
CDR3nt: TGCGCCAGCAGCCAAGAACCGCCAGAAAGTAAAGGCACCGGGGAGCTGTTTTTT

abundance: NA
d_gene: NA
j_gene: TRBJ2-5
v_gene: TRBV6-6
CDR3aa: CASSYSLNQETQYF
CDR3nt: TGTGCCAGCAGTTACTCGCTCAACCAAGAGACCCAGTACTTC

abundance: NA
d_gene: NA
j_gene: TRBJ1-5
v_gene: TRBV7-8
CDR3aa: CASSLGGGSGQPQHF
CDR3nt: TGTGCCAGCAGCTTAGGGGGGGGTTCTGGTCAGCCCCAGCATTTT

abundance: NA
d_gene: TRBD1
j_gene: TRBJ2-6
v_gene: TRBV19
CDR3aa: CASRGQGAKANVLTF
CDR3nt: TGTGCCAGTAGGGGACAGGGAGCAAAGGCCAACGTCCTGACTTTC

abundance: NA
d_gene: NA
j_gene: TRBJ1-1
v_gene: TRBV28
CDR3aa: CASSSAGPNTEAFF
CDR3nt: TGTGCCAGCAGTTCGGCAGGGCCTAACACTGAAGCTTTCTTT

abundance: NA
d_gene: NA
j_gene: TRBJ2-1
v_gene: TRBV7-6
CDR3aa: CASSLERGRVNEQFF
CDR3nt: TGTGCCAGCAGCTTAGAGAGGGGCAGGGTCAATGAGCAGTTCTTC

abundance: NA
d_gene: NA
j_gene: TRBJ2-2
v_gene: TRBV2
CDR3aa: CASRETDDTGELFF
CDR3nt: TGTGCCAGCAGAGAGACGGACGACACCGGGGAGCTGTTTTTT

abundance: once
d_gene: TRBD1
j_gene: TRBJ2-2
v_gene: TRBV7-8
CDR3aa: CASSLAGSGGRVGELFF
CDR3nt: TGTGCCAGCAGCTTAGCGGGTTCAGGGGGTAGAGTCGGGGAGCTGTTTTTT

abundance: once
d_gene: TRBD1
j_gene: TRBJ1-2
v_gene: TRBV9
CDR3aa: CASSFSGTGGYGYTF
CDR3nt: TGTGCCAGCAGCTTTTCCGGGACAGGGGGCTATGGCTACACCTTC

abundance: NA
d_gene: NA
j_gene: TRBJ2-5
v_gene: TRBV10-3
CDR3aa: CAIGGQRETQYF
CDR3nt: TGTGCCATCGGGGGGCAACGAGAGACCCAGTACTTC

abundance: NA
d_gene: NA
j_gene: TRBJ2-1
v_gene: TRBV5-4
CDR3aa: CASSPGTAYNEQFF
CDR3nt: TGTGCCAGCAGCCCCGGGACGGCATACAATGAGCAGTTCTTC

abundance: once
d_gene: NA
j_gene: TRBJ1-2
v_gene: TRBV19
CDR3aa: CASSIRGSGGLSSGYTF
CDR3nt: TGTGCCAGTAGTATACGGGGGTCGGGGGGCCTTTCCTCCGGCTACACCTTC